One sample yielded the 16 T cell receptor beta chains listed below, sequenced in a study of shared clonotypes between healthy human individuals. Naive-designated CD8 cells lacked CD45RO, were positively enriched for CCR7, and omitted terminally differentiated effector memory CD45RA+ cells. Sequencing used immunoSEQ multiplex PCR; TCRdb keeps in-frame clones, though not all of them. Of about 2.1 million clones listed, 93% are singletons. Sequencing was carried out using naive CD8+ T cells from PBMCs. Receptor source: a man aged 18 to 29 in good health. Some clones in this sample may be carry-over from other donors' samples.

This clone is a singleton in its sample. This chain uses TRBV4-2 with TRBJ2-1; TRBD1 or TRBD2 may be the D gene (5 bases each). Per the germline V gene, CDR1 is LGHNA and CDR2 is YNFKEQ. The CDR3 covers 16 residues. Trimming cost V 0 bases and J 1 base, with 10 bases left between them. CDR3: CASSQDGGLSYNEQFF. The CDR3 region has the DNA TGTGCCAGCAGCCAAGATGGGGGATTATCCTACAATGAGCAGTTCTTC.

The V call is TRBV27, the J call TRBJ2-2, with 15 bases aligning to TRBD2. J gave up 6 bases and V 8 bases, and 4 bases lay outside the gene matches. Germline V gives CDR1 MNHEY, CDR2 SMNVEV (reference sequence). The CDR3 has 15 amino acids. The CDR3 nucleotides read TGTGCCAGCCGAGGACTAGCGGGGGGGGCCGGGGAGCTGTTTTTT. Its translation: CASRGLAGGAGELFF.

This clone appeared a single time. This chain joins TRBV9 and TRBJ1-5, with a tentative D call TRBD1 (6 bases). V was cut by 3 bases and J by 6 bases, with 13 bases left in between. The CDR3 contains 14 residues. Germline V gene lookup returns CDR1 SGDLS and CDR2 YYNGEE. This CDR3 reads CASSESGAGQPQHF. In nucleotides, the CDR3 is TGTGCCAGCAGCGAGTCGGGGGCGGGTCAGCCCCAGCATTTT.

This sequence joins TRBV7-9 and TRBJ2-5, with 8 bases identical to TRBD2. The germline CDR1 and CDR2 sequences are SEHNR and FQNEAQ (reference sequence). Unmatched junction bases numbered 7, after V lost 5 bases and J lost 2 bases. The CDR3 sequence is 15 residues long. The CDR3: CASSPREREQETQYF. The DNA for the CDR3 is TGTGCCAGCAGCCCCCGGGAGCGGGAGCAAGAGACCCAGTACTTC.

This chain joins TRBV11-2 and TRBJ2-5; maybe TRBD1 (5 bases). The germline CDR1 and CDR2 sequences are SGHAT and FQNNGV. The CDR3 totals 16 residues. Trimming took off 1 base at V and 5 bases at J, with 17 bases between the two ends. Here the CDR3 DNA reads TGTGCCAGCAGCTTAGCCTCGTTCCGGTGGGGCGAGACCCAGTACTTC. Protein: CASSLASFRWGETQYF.

The chain uses TRBV9 and TRBJ2-1; 11 bases are a match to TRBD2. Germline CDR1 SGDLS, CDR2 YYNGEE. The CDR3 extends over 13 amino acids. After removal of 7 bases from V and 7 bases from J, the junction contained 4 bases not matched to a gene. In DNA, the CDR3 is TGTGCCAGCGCACGACTAGCGGGGAATGAGCAGTTCTTC. Its translation: CASARLAGNEQFF.

The gene calls are TRBV19 and TRBJ1-1, with no clear D. V lost 4 bases and J lost 4, with 19 bases in between. CDR1 is LNHDA and CDR2 is SQIVND in the germline V gene (reference sequence). CDR3 length equals 16 residues. The DNA of the CDR3 is TGTGCCAGTAGTACCGCGGGTTTTATTTCCACCACTGAAGCTTTCTTT. Its protein is CASSTAGFISTTEAFF. The complete variable domain, with remaining parts taken from reference TRBV19 and TRBJ1-1, reads DGGITQSPKYLFRKEGQNVTLSCEQNLNHDAMYWYRQDPGQGLRLIYYSQIVNDFQKGDIAEGYSVSREKKESFPLTVTSAQKNPTAFYLCASSTAGFISTTEAFFGQGTRLTVV.

The chain links TRBV13 to TRBJ2-7, with 8 bases that match TRBD1. The CDR3 has 15 amino acids. Trimming cost V 5 bases and J 0 bases; bases outside gene matches: 6. Germline V gives CDR1 PRHDT, CDR2 FYEKMQ (reference sequence). The CDR3 spells CASSARTGYSYEQYF. The CDR3 DNA reads TGTGCCAGCAGCGCCCGGACAGGGTACTCCTACGAGCAGTACTTC.

As regards this clone: This sample includes further DNA sequences coding for the same CDR3. The J gene is TRBJ1-2, the V gene TRBV28, with 10 bases aligning to TRBD1. Germline lookup yields CDR1 MDHEN and CDR2 SYDVKM. The CDR3 consists of 15 residues. V lost 5 bases to trimming and J lost 3 bases; unmatched junction nucleotides: 6. DNA for the CDR3: TGTGCCAGCAGTCTCCGGACAGGGGGTTACTATGGCTACACCTTC. It specifies CASSLRTGGYYGYTF.

This chain joins TRBV20-1 and TRBJ2-5, with 7 bases that match TRBD1. The assigned J gene may be wrong: the sequence end matches TRBJ2-7 better. CDR3 length: 11 amino acids. Germline V CDR1 and CDR2: DFQATT, SNEGSKA (reference sequence). DNA of the CDR3: TGCAGTGCCAGACAGGGCTACGAGCAGTACTTC. It is translated as CSARQGYEQYF.

As to this clone: The sample has other DNA sequences that encode this CDR3 too. The chain has TRBV4-1 and TRBJ2-5, with D maybe TRBD1 (6 bases). The CDR3 covers 14 residues. Trimming pared 1 base from V and 5 bases from J, leaving 11 bases between. Germline loops: CDR1 MGHRA, CDR2 YSYEKL. This CDR3 reads CASSQVGGGETQYF. DNA of the CDR3: TGCGCCAGCAGCCAAGTTGGGGGCGGTGAGACCCAGTACTTC.

The count of this clone is one. The J gene is TRBJ2-1, the V gene TRBV27; possible D gene TRBD2, 6 bases. This CDR3 comprises 13 residues. V was trimmed by 4 bases and J by 4 bases, leaving 8 bases between them. Germline-derived CDR1 and CDR2 are MNHEY and SMNVEV (reference sequence). This chain's CDR3 is CASSSGVYNEQFF. CDR3 bases: TGTGCCAGCAGTTCGGGGGTTTACAATGAGCAGTTCTTC.

The V gene is TRBV4-1, the J gene TRBJ2-1; 16 positions agree with TRBD2. CDR3 size: 17 residues. Germline loops: CDR1 MGHRA, CDR2 YSYEKL. J gave up 5 bases and V 2 bases, and 3 bases lay outside the gene matches. The CDR3 sequence: CASSQTGTSGRDNEQFF. CDR3 nucleotide sequence: TGCGCCAGCAGCCAAACCGGGACTAGCGGGAGGGACAATGAGCAGTTCTTC.

The J gene is TRBJ2-3, the V gene TRBV10-2; D call uncertain. Trimming shortened V by 0 bases and J by 4 bases, and 5 bases separated the two germline ends. CDR3 length: 13 amino acids. CDR1 and CDR2 (germline): WSHSY, SAAADI. In DNA, the CDR3 is TGCGCCAGCAGTGAGTCAATCGCAGATACGCAGTATTTT. This sequence encodes CASSESIADTQYF.

The V gene is TRBV7-9, the J gene TRBJ2-3, with D uncertain. V was trimmed by 1 base and J by 4 bases, leaving 12 bases between them. The CDR3 covers 15 residues. The V gene's germline CDR1 is SEHNR and CDR2 FQNEAQ (reference sequence). This CDR3 is CASSLGASSSDTQYF. CDR3 DNA: TGTGCCAGCAGCTTAGGGGCTAGTTCATCAGATACGCAGTATTTT.

J is TRBJ1-1 and V is TRBV19, with D hard to call. The V gene lost 3 bases and the J gene lost 1 base, with 9 bases spanning the gap. Germline CDR1 is LNHDA and CDR2 is SQIVND (reference sequence). The CDR3 totals 14 residues. CDR3 protein: CASSIAQTNTEAFF. DNA for the CDR3: TGTGCCAGTAGTATCGCACAGACGAACACTGAAGCTTTCTTT.